Each of the 12 T cell receptor beta chains below was sequenced from the same sample in a study of OX40 agonist ivuxolimab in advanced cancers. Repertoires were generated with immunoSEQ multiplex PCR, while TCRdb's copy carries only in-frame clones and drops some. Of 70,000 to 85,000 clones listed, 75% to 95% are singletons. The source material was CD4+ or CD8+ T cells sorted from blood, sampled in a trial of the OX40 agonist ivuxolimab. Receptor source: an adult with an advanced solid tumor such as melanoma, head and neck, liver or kidney cancer.

The chain has TRBV19 and TRBJ2-7; 7 positions agree with TRBD1. CDR3 length equals 15 residues. V trimming: 0 bases; J trimming: 2 bases; junction bases outside the gene matches: 4. Germline CDR1 is LNHDA and CDR2 is SQIVND (reference sequence). The CDR3 bases are TGTGCCAGTAGTATAGATTGGACAGGCACCTACGAGCAGTACTTC. Translation: CASSIDWTGTYEQYF.

This chain uses TRBV28 with TRBJ1-6; 9 nucleotides match TRBD1. Germline values: CDR1 MDHEN, CDR2 SYDVKM. J was trimmed by 9 bases and V by 8 bases; bases with no gene match: 8. The CDR3 extends over 14 amino acids. The CDR3 coding sequence is TGTGCCAGCGGGGACAGGGCACCAATTTCACCCCTCCACTTT. It yields the protein CASGDRAPISPLHF.

The chain is built from TRBV7-9 and TRBJ2-7; TRBD1 is a possible D gene (5 bases). Germline lookup yields CDR1 SEHNR and CDR2 FQNEAQ (reference sequence). V was shortened by 1 base and J by 4 bases, with 11 bases between the two germline ends. CDR3 length: 14 residues. CDR3 in amino acids: CASSLVTAGYEQYF. CDR3 DNA sequence: TGTGCCAGCAGCTTAGTGACAGCTGGGTACGAGCAGTACTTC. Supplemented by reference TRBV7-9 and TRBJ2-7, the full variable domain reads DTGVSQNPRHKITKRGQNVTFRCDPISEHNRLYWYRQTLGQGPEFLTYFQNEAQLEKSRLLSDRFSAERPKGSFSTLEIQRTEQGDSAMYLCASSLVTAGYEQYFGPGTRLTVT.

CDR3 bases: TGTGCCAGCAGTTCTGACCCGAACACTGAAGCTTTCTTT. Translation: CASSSDPNTEAFF. The chain is built from TRBV7-9 and TRBJ1-1; D is uncertain. The CDR3 extends over 13 amino acids. Germline CDR1 is SEHNR and CDR2 is FQNEAQ (reference sequence). V lost 6 bases and J lost 1, with 9 bases in between.

The V call is TRBV2, the J call TRBJ1-6, with D unresolved. Germline CDR1 reads SNHLY; CDR2 reads FYNNEI. Deletions cut 11 bases from V and 10 bases from J, with 18 bases between. The length of the CDR3 is 13 residues. The CDR3, as DNA: TGTGCCTTCAGCGAGGGCTCGGGATCACCCCTCCACTTT. Amino acids: CAFSEGSGSPLHF.

The chain has TRBV7-9 and TRBJ2-3; possibly TRBD1 for D (6 bases). The CDR3 length is 19 residues. V lost 0 bases, J lost 2 bases, and 21 bases lay in between. Germline lookup yields CDR1 SEHNR and CDR2 FQNEAQ (reference sequence). CDR3 coding DNA: TGTGCCAGCAGCTTAGCGAATTGGGCAGGGGTGAAGGTCACAGATACGCAGTATTTT. It yields the protein CASSLANWAGVKVTDTQYF.

The CDR3 sequence is CASSQERGAPNQPQHF. The CDR3 DNA sequence: TGTGCCAGCAGCCAAGAGAGGGGGGCCCCCAATCAGCCCCAGCATTTT. The chain combines TRBV4-2 with TRBJ1-5; the D gene is possibly TRBD1 (6 bases). Between the trimmed V and J ends, which lost 0 bases and 3 bases, there was a span of 12 bases. Germline V lookup: CDR1 LGHNA, CDR2 YNFKEQ. The CDR3 has 16 amino acids.

The chain is built from TRBV5-6 and TRBJ1-5, with D possibly being TRBD1 (6 bases). In germline, CDR1 is SGHDT, CDR2 YYEEEE. This CDR3 spans 17 amino acids. V was shortened by 3 bases and J by 2 bases, with 18 bases between the two germline ends. CDR3 loop: CASSSDRTKGGNQPQHF. The CDR3 nucleotides read TGTGCCAGCAGCTCCGACAGGACGAAAGGGGGCAATCAGCCCCAGCATTTT.

This clone showed up just once. The V gene is TRBV30, the J gene TRBJ2-2, with D possibly matching TRBD1 (6 bases). The CDR3 totals 16 residues. The V gene's germline CDR1 is GTSNPN and CDR2 SVGIG (reference sequence). V was trimmed by 1 base and J by 2 bases, leaving 14 bases between them. Written as DNA, the CDR3 is TGTGCCTGGAGTGCCTACCTGGGACATAACACCGGGGAGCTGTTTTTT. Protein product: CAWSAYLGHNTGELFF.

V gene TRBV6-5 combines with J gene TRBJ2-1; maybe TRBD1 (5 bases). V lost 5 bases and J 5 bases, leaving 13 bases between the germline ends. CDR3 length: 14 residues. Germline V CDR1 and CDR2: MNHEY, SVGAGI. DNA for the CDR3: TGTGCCAGCAGTAAATTGGCAGGGAACAATGAGCAGTTCTTC. Residues: CASSKLAGNNEQFF.

V usage is TRBV19 and J usage is TRBJ2-5; tentatively, D is TRBD2 (6 bases). Trimming pared 5 bases from V and 1 base from J, leaving 14 bases between. CDR1 is LNHDA, CDR2 SQIVND, per germline (reference sequence). The CDR3 is 15 residues long. The CDR3 loop reads CASSPLRTTQETQYF. CDR3 sequence (DNA): TGTGCCAGTAGTCCCCTAAGGACTACCCAAGAGACCCAGTACTTC.

This chain joins TRBV18 and TRBJ2-3; D gene uncertain. Per the germline V gene, CDR1 is KGHSH and CDR2 is LQKENI. V was trimmed by 2 bases and J by 5 bases, leaving 5 bases between them. The length of the CDR3 is 12 residues. The CDR3 sequence is CASSPTEDTQYF. The DNA of the CDR3 is TGTGCCAGCTCACCAACTGAAGATACGCAGTATTTT.